This T cell receptor (beta chain) was sequenced during a study of blood T cell repertoires in COVID-19. About the study: PBMCs, B-cell-depleted T cells, or T cells provided the cDNA or gDNA that made up the material.

CDR1 is SNHLY and CDR2 is FYNNEI in the germline V gene. The CDR3 covers 12 residues. The V and J ends lost 7 bases and 9 bases, in that order; junction bases with no gene match: 7. In the source study's methods: Reference gene primer amplification yielded estimated nucleated cell counts. Generated by immunoSEQ multiplex PCR, the TCRdb table keeps only in-frame clones and is missing some. The V and J calls and the clone size are those of that table, but D and trimming were determined from the DNA. The table has around 300,000 clones, around 90% seen once. Everyone who took part was about 18 to 90 years old, and they came from over 20 US areas. Two negative PCRs, clearance, or symptom resolution characterized the recovered Cohort 3 donors.

The specimen was PBMCs or T cells enriched from blood (not recorded which). The rearrangement links TRBV2 to TRBJ2-7, with 9 bases aligning to TRBD1. The sequence was collected from a woman aged 30 to 39 who had recovered from COVID-19. The CDR3 DNA reads TGTGCCAGCACCGCGGGACAGGGCCCGCAGTACTTC. It specifies CASTAGQGPQYF.